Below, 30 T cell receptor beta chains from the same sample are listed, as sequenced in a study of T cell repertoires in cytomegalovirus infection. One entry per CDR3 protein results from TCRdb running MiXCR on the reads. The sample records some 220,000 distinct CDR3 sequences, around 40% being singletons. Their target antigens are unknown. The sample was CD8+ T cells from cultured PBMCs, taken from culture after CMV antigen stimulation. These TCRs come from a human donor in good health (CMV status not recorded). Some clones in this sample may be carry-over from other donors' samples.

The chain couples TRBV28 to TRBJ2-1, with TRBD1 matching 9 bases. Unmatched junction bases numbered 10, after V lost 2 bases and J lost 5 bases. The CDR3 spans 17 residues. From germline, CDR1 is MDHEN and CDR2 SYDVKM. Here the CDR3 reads CASSLAAGTGTNNEQFF. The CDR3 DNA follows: TGTGCCAGCAGTTTAGCAGCCGGGACAGGGACGAACAATGAGCAGTTCTTC.

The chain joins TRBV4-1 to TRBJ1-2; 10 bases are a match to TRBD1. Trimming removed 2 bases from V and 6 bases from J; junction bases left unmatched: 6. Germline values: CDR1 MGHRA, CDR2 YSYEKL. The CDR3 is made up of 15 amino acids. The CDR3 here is CASSQLSGTGDGYTF. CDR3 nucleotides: TGCGCCAGCAGCCAACTCTCCGGGACAGGGGATGGCTACACCTTC.

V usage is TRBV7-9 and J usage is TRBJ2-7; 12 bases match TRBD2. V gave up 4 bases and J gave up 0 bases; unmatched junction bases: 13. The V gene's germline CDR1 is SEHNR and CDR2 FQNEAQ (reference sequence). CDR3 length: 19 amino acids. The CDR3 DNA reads TGTGCCAGCAGCTCTACCGGGACTAGCGGGTTACCGAGCTCCTACGAGCAGTACTTC. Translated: CASSSTGTSGLPSSYEQYF.

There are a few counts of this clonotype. The CDR3 protein is CASSLGRGLRRYEQYF. The CDR3 DNA is TGTGCCAGCAGCTTAGGTCGGGGATTGAGGCGCTACGAGCAGTACTTC. The V gene is TRBV11-2, the J gene TRBJ2-7; TRBD2 might be the D (5 bases). The CDR3 sequence is 16 residues long. Trimming removed 1 base from V and 3 bases from J, with 16 bases in between. Germline-derived CDR1 and CDR2 are SGHAT and FQNNGV.

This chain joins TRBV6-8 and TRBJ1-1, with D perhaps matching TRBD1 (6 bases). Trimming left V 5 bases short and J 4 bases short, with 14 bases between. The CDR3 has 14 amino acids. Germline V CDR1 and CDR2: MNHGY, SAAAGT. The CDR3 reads CASSQGGGLTEAFF. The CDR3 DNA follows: TGTGCCAGCAGTCAGGGCGGGGGGCTCACTGAAGCTTTCTTT.

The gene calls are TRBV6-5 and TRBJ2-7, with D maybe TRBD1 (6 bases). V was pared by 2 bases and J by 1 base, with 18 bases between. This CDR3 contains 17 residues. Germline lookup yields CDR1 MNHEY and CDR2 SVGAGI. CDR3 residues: CASSYAPRDTVSYEQYF. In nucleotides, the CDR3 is TGTGCCAGCAGTTACGCCCCCCGGGACACGGTATCCTACGAGCAGTACTTC.

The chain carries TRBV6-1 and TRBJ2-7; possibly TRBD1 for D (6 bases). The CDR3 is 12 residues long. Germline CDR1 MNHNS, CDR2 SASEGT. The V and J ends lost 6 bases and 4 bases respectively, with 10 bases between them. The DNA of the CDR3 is TGTGCCAGCAGAATGGGGGCTTACGAGCAGTACTTC. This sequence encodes CASRMGAYEQYF.

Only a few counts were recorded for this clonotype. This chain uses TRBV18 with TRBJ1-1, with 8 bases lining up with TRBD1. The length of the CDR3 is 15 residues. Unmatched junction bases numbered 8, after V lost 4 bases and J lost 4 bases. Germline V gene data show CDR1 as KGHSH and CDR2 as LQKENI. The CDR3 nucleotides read TGTGCCAGCTCACTTTCGACAGGGACAGGCACTGAAGCTTTCTTT. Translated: CASSLSTGTGTEAFF.

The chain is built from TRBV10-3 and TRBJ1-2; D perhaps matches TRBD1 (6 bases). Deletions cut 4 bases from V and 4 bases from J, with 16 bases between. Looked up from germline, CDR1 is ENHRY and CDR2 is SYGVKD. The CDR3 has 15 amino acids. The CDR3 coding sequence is TGTGCCATCAGTGGACAGGCCCCGATCTTCTATGGCTACACCTTC. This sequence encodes CAISGQAPIFYGYTF.

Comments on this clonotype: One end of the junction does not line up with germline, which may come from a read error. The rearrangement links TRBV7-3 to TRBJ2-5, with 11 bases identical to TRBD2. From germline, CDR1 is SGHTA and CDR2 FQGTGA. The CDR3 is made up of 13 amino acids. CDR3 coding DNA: TGTGCCAGCAGCTTAACGGCTAGCGGGGGGTGGGACTTC. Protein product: CASSLTASGGWDF.

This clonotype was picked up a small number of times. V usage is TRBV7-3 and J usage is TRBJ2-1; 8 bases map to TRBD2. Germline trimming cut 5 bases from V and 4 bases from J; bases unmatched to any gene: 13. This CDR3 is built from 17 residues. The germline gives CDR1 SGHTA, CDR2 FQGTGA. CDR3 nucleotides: TGTGCCAGCAGCCTCGTCGCGGGGGGCCCCCCTTACAATGAGCAGTTCTTC. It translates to CASSLVAGGPPYNEQFF. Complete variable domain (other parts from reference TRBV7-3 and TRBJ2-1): GAGVSQTPSNKVTEKGKYVELRCDPISGHTALYWYRQSLGQGPEFLIYFQGTGAADDSGLPNDRFFAVRPEGSVSTLKIQRTERGDSAVYLCASSLVAGGPPYNEQFFGPGTRLTVL.

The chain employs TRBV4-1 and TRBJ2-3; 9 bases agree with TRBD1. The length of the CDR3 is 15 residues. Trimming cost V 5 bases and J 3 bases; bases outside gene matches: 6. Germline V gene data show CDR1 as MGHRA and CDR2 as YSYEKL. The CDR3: CASSIRDRVTDTQYF. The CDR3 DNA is TGCGCCAGCAGCATCCGGGACAGGGTAACAGATACGCAGTATTTT.

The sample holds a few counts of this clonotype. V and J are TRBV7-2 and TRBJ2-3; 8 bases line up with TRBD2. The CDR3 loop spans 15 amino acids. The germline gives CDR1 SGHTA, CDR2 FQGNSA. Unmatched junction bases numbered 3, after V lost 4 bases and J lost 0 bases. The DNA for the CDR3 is TGTGCCAGCAGCTCTCTAGCGGGCAGCACAGATACGCAGTATTTT. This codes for CASSSLAGSTDTQYF.

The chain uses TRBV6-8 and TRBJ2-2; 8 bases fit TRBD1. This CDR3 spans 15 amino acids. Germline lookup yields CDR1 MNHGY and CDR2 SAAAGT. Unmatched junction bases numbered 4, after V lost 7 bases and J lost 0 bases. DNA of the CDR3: TGTGCCAGCACTTTACAGGGGGCGAACACCGGGGAGCTGTTTTTT. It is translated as CASTLQGANTGELFF.

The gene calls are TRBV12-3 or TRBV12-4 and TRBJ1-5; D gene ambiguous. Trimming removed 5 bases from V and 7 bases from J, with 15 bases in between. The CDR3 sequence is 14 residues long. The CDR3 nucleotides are TGTGCCAGCAGTCCGAGGTACATCTCCCAGCCCCAGCATTTT. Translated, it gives CASSPRYISQPQHF.

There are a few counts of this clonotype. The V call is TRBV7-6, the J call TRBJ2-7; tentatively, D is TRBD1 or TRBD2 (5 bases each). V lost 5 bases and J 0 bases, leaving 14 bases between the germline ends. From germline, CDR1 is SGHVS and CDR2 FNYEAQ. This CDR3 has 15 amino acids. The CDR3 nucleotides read TGTGCCAGCAGCCCCGGGACCGCGTTCTCCTACGAGCAGTACTTC. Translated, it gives CASSPGTAFSYEQYF.

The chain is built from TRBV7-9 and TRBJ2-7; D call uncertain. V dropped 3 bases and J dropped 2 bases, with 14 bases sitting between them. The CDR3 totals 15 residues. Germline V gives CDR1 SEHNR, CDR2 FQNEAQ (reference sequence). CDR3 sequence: CASSFSPLHAYEQYF. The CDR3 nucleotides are TGTGCCAGCAGCTTCTCCCCCCTCCATGCCTACGAGCAGTACTTC. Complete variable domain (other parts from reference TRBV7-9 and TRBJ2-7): DTGVSQNPRHKITKRGQNVTFRCDPISEHNRLYWYRQTLGQGPEFLTYFQNEAQLEKSRLLSDRFSAERPKGSFSTLEIQRTEQGDSAMYLCASSFSPLHAYEQYFGPGTRLTVT.

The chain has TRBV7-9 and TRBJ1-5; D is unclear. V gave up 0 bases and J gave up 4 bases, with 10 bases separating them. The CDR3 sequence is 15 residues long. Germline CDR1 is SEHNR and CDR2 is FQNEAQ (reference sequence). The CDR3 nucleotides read TGTGCCAGCAGCTTAGCGGGAGACATAAATCAGCCCCAGCATTTT. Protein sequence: CASSLAGDINQPQHF. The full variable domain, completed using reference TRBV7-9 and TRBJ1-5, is DTGVSQNPRHKITKRGQNVTFRCDPISEHNRLYWYRQTLGQGPEFLTYFQNEAQLEKSRLLSDRFSAERPKGSFSTLEIQRTEQGDSAMYLCASSLAGDINQPQHFGDGTRLSIL.

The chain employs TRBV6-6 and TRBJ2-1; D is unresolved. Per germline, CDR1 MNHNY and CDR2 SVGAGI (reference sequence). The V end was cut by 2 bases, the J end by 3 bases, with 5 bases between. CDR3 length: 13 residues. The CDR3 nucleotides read TGTGCCAGCAGTTACGAGAACTACAATGAGCAGTTCTTC. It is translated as CASSYENYNEQFF.

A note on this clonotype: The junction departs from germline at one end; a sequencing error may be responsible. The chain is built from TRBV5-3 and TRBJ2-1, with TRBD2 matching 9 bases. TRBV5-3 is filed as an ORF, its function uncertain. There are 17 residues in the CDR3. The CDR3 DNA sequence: TGTGCCAGCAGCTTAAGACTAGCGGAGAGCTCCTACAATGAGCAGTTCTTC. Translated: CASSLRLAESSYNEQFF.

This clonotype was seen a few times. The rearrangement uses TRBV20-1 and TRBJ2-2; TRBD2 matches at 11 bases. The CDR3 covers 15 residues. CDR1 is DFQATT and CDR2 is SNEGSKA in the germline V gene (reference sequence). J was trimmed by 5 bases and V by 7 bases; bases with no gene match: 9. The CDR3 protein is CSVRASGGRTGELFF. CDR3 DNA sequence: TGCAGTGTCCGAGCTAGCGGGGGGAGAACCGGGGAGCTGTTTTTT.

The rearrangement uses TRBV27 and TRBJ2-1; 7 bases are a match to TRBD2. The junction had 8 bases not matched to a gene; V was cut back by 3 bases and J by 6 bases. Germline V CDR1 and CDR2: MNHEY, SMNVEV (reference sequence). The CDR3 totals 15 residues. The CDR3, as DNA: TGTGCCAGCAGTTTGATCGGGACTACCTTCAATGAGCAGTTCTTC. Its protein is CASSLIGTTFNEQFF.

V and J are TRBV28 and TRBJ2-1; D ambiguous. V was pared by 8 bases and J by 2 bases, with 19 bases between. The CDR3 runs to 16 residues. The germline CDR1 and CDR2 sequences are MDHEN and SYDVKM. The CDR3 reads CASSLPPQPAYNEQFF. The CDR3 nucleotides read TGTGCCAGCTCCCTCCCCCCCCAACCAGCCTACAATGAGCAGTTCTTC.

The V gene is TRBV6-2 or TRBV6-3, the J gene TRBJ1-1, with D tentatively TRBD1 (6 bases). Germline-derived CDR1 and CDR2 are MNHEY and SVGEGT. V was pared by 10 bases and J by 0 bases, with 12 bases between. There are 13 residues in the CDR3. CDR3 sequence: CAIGGQLNTEAFF. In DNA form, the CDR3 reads TGTGCCATCGGGGGGCAGCTGAACACTGAAGCTTTCTTT.

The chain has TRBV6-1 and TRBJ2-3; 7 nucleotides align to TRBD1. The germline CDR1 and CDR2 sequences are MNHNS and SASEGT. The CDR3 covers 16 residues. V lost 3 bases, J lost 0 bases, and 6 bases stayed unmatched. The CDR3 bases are TGTGCCAGCAGTGACCGACAGGGACCTAGCACAGATACGCAGTATTTT. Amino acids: CASSDRQGPSTDTQYF.

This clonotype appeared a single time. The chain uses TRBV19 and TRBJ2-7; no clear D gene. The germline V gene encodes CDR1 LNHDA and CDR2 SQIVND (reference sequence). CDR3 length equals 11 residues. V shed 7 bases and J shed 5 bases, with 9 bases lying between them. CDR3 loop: CASTSEDEQYF. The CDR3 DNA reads TGTGCCAGTACCTCCGAGGACGAGCAGTACTTC.

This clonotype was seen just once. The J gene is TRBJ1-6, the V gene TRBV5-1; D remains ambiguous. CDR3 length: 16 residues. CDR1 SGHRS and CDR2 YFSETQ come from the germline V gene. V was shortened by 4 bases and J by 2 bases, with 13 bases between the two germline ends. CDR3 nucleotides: TGCGCCAGCAGCCATAGAGGGTCCACCTATAATTCACCCCTCCACTTT. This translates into CASSHRGSTYNSPLHF.

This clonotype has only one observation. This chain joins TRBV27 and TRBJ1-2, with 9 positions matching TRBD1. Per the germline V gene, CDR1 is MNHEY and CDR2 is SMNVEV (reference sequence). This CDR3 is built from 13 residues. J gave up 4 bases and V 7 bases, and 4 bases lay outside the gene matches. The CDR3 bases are TGTGCCAGCAAGTCGACAGGGGGCTATGGCTACACCTTC. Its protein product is CASKSTGGYGYTF.

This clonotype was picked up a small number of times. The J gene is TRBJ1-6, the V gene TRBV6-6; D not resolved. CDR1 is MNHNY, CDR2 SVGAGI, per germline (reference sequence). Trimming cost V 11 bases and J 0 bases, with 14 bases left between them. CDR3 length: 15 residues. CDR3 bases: TGTGCCTCCGTCGTGAGGAGCTCCTATAATTCACCCCTCCACTTT. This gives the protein CASVVRSSYNSPLHF.

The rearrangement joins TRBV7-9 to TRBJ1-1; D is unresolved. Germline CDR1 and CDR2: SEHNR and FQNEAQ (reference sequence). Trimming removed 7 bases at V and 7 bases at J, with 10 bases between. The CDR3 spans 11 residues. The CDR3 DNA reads TGTGCCAGCACGAAAAGAGGTGAAGCTTTCTTT. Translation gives CASTKRGEAFF.